The 24 T cell receptor beta chains given below trace back to one sample, sequenced in a study of T cell responses to AZD1222 COVID-19 vaccine. The repertoire was sequenced with immunoSEQ multiplex PCR; TCRdb's copy has only in-frame clones and lacks some. The profile shows more than 85,000 clones, about 88% of them singletons. This sample comprised peripheral blood, obtained on day 0 of AZD1222 vaccination. The receptors come from an adult in good health.

The V and J genes are TRBV6-6 and TRBJ1-5; D uncertain. Germline lookup yields CDR1 MNHNY and CDR2 SVGAGI (reference sequence). The ends were cut back, 2 bases at V and 5 bases at J, with 7 bases in the middle. CDR3 size: 13 residues. Here the CDR3 reads CASSYERDQPQHF. The CDR3 bases are TGTGCCAGCAGTTACGAGCGGGATCAGCCCCAGCATTTT.

This chain joins TRBV15 and TRBJ2-7, with D perhaps being TRBD1 or TRBD2 (5 bases each). The germline CDR1 and CDR2 sequences are LNHNV and YYDKDF (reference sequence). The CDR3 length is 13 residues. V was pared by 5 bases and J by 0 bases, with 8 bases between. CDR3 in amino acids: CATSPGTSYEQYF. CDR3 in DNA: TGTGCCACCAGCCCTGGGACCTCCTACGAGCAGTACTTC. The variable domain in full, with the rest retrieved from reference TRBV15 and TRBJ2-7, is DAMVIQNPRYQVTQFGKPVTLSCSQTLNHNVMYWYQQKSSQAPKLLFHYYDKDFNNEADTPDNFQSRRPNTSFCFLDIRSPGLGDTAMYLCATSPGTSYEQYFGPGTRLTVT.

The gene calls are TRBV15 and TRBJ2-1; 9 bases agree with TRBD1. The CDR3 is 14 residues long. V shed 5 bases and J 5 bases; nucleotides not matched to a gene: 4. Germline-derived CDR1 and CDR2 are LNHNV and YYDKDF (reference sequence). CDR3 sequence (DNA): TGTGCCACCAGCCGGGACAGGGCCGACAATGAGCAGTTCTTC. It is translated as CATSRDRADNEQFF.

V is TRBV19 and J is TRBJ2-3; D is unclear. The CDR3 consists of 13 residues. V was cut by 3 bases and J by 2 bases, with 6 bases left in between. The germline V gene has CDR1 LNHDA and CDR2 SQIVND (reference sequence). The CDR3 reads CASSIPPTDTQYF. The CDR3 DNA is TGTGCCAGTAGTATCCCCCCCACAGATACGCAGTATTTT.

The chain links TRBV29-1 to TRBJ2-7, with no clear D. This CDR3 spans 14 amino acids. Germline V CDR1 and CDR2: SQVTM, ANQGSEA. V was clipped by 1 base and J by 2 bases, with 12 bases between them. CDR3 in DNA: TGCAGCGTTGAAGGGACCAACACACCCTACGAGCAGTACTTC. It specifies CSVEGTNTPYEQYF.

V and J are TRBV30 and TRBJ1-6; D remains unclear. CDR3 length equals 15 residues. Germline CDR1 reads GTSNPN; CDR2 reads SVGIG (reference sequence). V was clipped by 0 bases and J by 7 bases, with 13 bases between them. This CDR3 reads CAWSVKATDNSPLHF. The CDR3, as DNA: TGTGCCTGGAGTGTAAAGGCGACGGACAATTCACCCCTCCACTTT.

This chain uses TRBV6-2 or TRBV6-3 with TRBJ2-7, with TRBD2 matching over 7 bases. The CDR3 covers 12 residues. The germline V gene encodes CDR1 MNHEY and CDR2 SVGEGT. V lost 6 bases, J lost 7 bases, and 6 bases stayed unmatched. Here the CDR3 reads CASSRTAGEQYF. For the CDR3, the DNA is TGTGCCAGCAGCCGAACAGCGGGGGAGCAGTACTTC.

The CDR3 coding sequence is TGTGCCACCAGCAGAGATTTAAGTTCTGGCTACACCTTC. It yields the protein CATSRDLSSGYTF. The chain joins TRBV15 to TRBJ1-2, with D unresolved. The CDR3 spans 13 residues. The V end lost 0 bases, the J end lost 7 bases, and 9 bases lay between the germline ends. Germline V gene lookup returns CDR1 LNHNV and CDR2 YYDKDF (reference sequence).

The chain couples TRBV2 to TRBJ2-7, with D possibly called TRBD1 or TRBD2 (5 bases each). The germline CDR1 and CDR2 sequences are SNHLY and FYNNEI. There are 13 residues in the CDR3. The ends were cut back, 3 bases at V and 6 bases at J, with 12 bases in the middle. The CDR3 is CASSEGVPVEQYF. The CDR3 coding sequence is TGTGCCAGCAGTGAGGGGGTGCCGGTCGAGCAGTACTTC.

V is TRBV19 and J is TRBJ1-1; 7 bases match TRBD1. The CDR3 length is 14 residues. Per germline, CDR1 LNHDA and CDR2 SQIVND (reference sequence). V trimming: 2 bases; J trimming: 4 bases; junction bases outside the gene matches: 4. The DNA of the CDR3 is TGTGCCAGTAGTATAAAACAGGGGAGCACTGAAGCTTTCTTT. Encoded protein: CASSIKQGSTEAFF.

The chain uses TRBV11-1 and TRBJ2-7; 9 nucleotides line up with TRBD1. This CDR3 region has 15 residues. Looked up from germline, CDR1 is SGHAT and CDR2 is FQDESV (reference sequence). V dropped 5 bases and J dropped 5; count of bases not matched to a gene: 10. As DNA, the CDR3 is TGTGCCAGCAGCCCCCCCGGACAGGGGTTGAACGAGCAGTACTTC. Amino acids: CASSPPGQGLNEQYF.

This chain joins TRBV9 and TRBJ1-2, with D perhaps matching TRBD1 (5 bases). Trimming left V 0 bases short and J 5 bases short, with 17 bases between. CDR3 length: 16 amino acids. The germline V gene encodes CDR1 SGDLS and CDR2 YYNGEE. Here the CDR3 DNA reads TGTGCCAGCAGCGTAGAGTCCCAGACAGCCTATTATGGCTACACCTTC. The encoded protein is CASSVESQTAYYGYTF.

This chain uses TRBV19 with TRBJ2-2; perhaps TRBD2 as D (5 bases). Trimming left V 5 bases short and J 0 bases short, with 13 bases between. From germline, CDR1 is LNHDA and CDR2 SQIVND (reference sequence). This CDR3 contains 16 residues. The CDR3 coding sequence is TGTGCCAGTAGTGATTCGAGGAGGACGAACACCGGGGAGCTGTTTTTT. It specifies CASSDSRRTNTGELFF.

This clone was detected only a few times. This chain joins TRBV27 and TRBJ2-2, with D unresolved. Between the trimmed V and J ends, which lost 2 bases and 5 bases, there was a span of 12 bases. Looked up from germline, CDR1 is MNHEY and CDR2 is SMNVEV (reference sequence). There are 15 residues in the CDR3. The CDR3 protein is CASSLVAQLTGELFF. CDR3 in DNA: TGTGCCAGCAGTTTAGTAGCCCAGTTAACCGGGGAGCTGTTTTTT.

This chain's CDR3 is CARQGVSNQPQHF. The CDR3 DNA follows: TGTGCCAGGCAGGGGGTGAGCAATCAGCCCCAGCATTTT. The gene calls are TRBV19 and TRBJ1-5, with TRBD1 identical over 7 bases. Losses at the gene ends were 9 bases for V and 1 base for J; bases not matched to a gene: 3. The germline V gene has CDR1 LNHDA and CDR2 SQIVND (reference sequence). The CDR3 loop spans 13 amino acids.

This chain connects TRBV15 to TRBJ1-3; D is ambiguous. The CDR3 consists of 13 residues. Trimming pared 1 base from V and 7 bases from J, leaving 8 bases between. Germline loops: CDR1 LNHNV, CDR2 YYDKDF (reference sequence). CDR3 in DNA: TGTGCCACCAGCAGAGCGGGATATAACACCATATATTTT. This sequence encodes CATSRAGYNTIYF.

The rearrangement joins TRBV3-1 (or the pseudogene TRBV3-2) to TRBJ1-6, with D unclear. The CDR3 covers 12 residues. Trimming removed 2 bases at V and 8 bases at J, with 4 bases between. CDR1 is LGHDT, CDR2 YNNKEL, per germline (reference sequence). The CDR3 bases are TGTGCCAGCAGCCAAATCGATTCACCCCTCCACTTT. It specifies CASSQIDSPLHF.

This clone was picked up one time. The rearrangement joins TRBV20-1 to TRBJ2-7, with unresolved D. V shed 6 bases and J shed 7 bases, with 10 bases lying between them. Germline CDR1 reads DFQATT; CDR2 reads SNEGSKA (reference sequence). The CDR3 loop spans 10 amino acids. The CDR3 bases are TGCAGTGCCCGCCCTTGGGAGCAGTACTTC. Translated, it gives CSARPWEQYF.

This clone turned up a few times. The chain recombines TRBV10-3 with TRBJ2-5; no firm D call. This CDR3 region has 13 residues. Germline loops: CDR1 ENHRY, CDR2 SYGVKD. V lost 2 bases and J lost 2, with 6 bases in between. The CDR3 reads CAISERVQETQYF. The CDR3 nucleotides are TGTGCCATCAGTGAGAGGGTACAAGAGACCCAGTACTTC.

The chain couples TRBV7-3 to TRBJ2-2; D remains unclear. The ends were cut back, 4 bases at V and 8 bases at J, with 11 bases in the middle. Per the germline V gene, CDR1 is SGHTA and CDR2 is FQGTGA. CDR3 length equals 13 residues. CDR3 sequence (DNA): TGTGCCAGCAGCTCGAGCCGTGTTGGGGAGCTGTTTTTT. Its protein is CASSSSRVGELFF.

This clone was counted only a few times. The chain couples TRBV9 to TRBJ2-2; D assignment may be TRBD1 or TRBD2 (5 bases each). The length of the CDR3 is 16 residues. Trimming left V 4 bases short and J 1 base short, with 14 bases between. Germline CDR1 reads SGDLS; CDR2 reads YYNGEE. CDR3 nucleotide sequence: TGTGCCAGCAGCCCGCCGGGACCCCGGAACACCGGGGAGCTGTTTTTT. Translation: CASSPPGPRNTGELFF.

The V call is TRBV9, the J call TRBJ1-1, with no clear D. V was cut by 0 bases and J by 5 bases, with 8 bases left in between. Germline CDR1 reads SGDLS; CDR2 reads YYNGEE. The CDR3 is made up of 13 amino acids. The CDR3 bases are TGTGCCAGCAGCGTAGTTCGCGGGACTGAAGCTTTCTTT. This sequence encodes CASSVVRGTEAFF.

V and J are TRBV6-5 and TRBJ1-5; 9 bases map to TRBD1. This CDR3 region has 14 residues. J was trimmed by 2 bases and V by 6 bases; bases with no gene match: 2. Germline V CDR1 and CDR2: MNHEY, SVGAGI. The CDR3 spells CASSRTGGNQPQHF. In DNA form, the CDR3 reads TGTGCCAGCAGCCGGACAGGGGGCAATCAGCCCCAGCATTTT.

The V call is TRBV6-1, the J call TRBJ1-2; D is possibly TRBD1 (6 bases). CDR3 length equals 13 residues. Looked up from germline, CDR1 is MNHNS and CDR2 is SASEGT. Deletions cut 2 bases from V and 7 bases from J, with 11 bases between. As DNA, the CDR3 is TGTGCCAGCAGTGAAAACAGGGTGGGTGGCTACACCTTC. Residues: CASSENRVGGYTF.